The text below deals with one TCR beta chain. What it recognizes is unknown. This entry is derived from a study of shared clonotypes between healthy human individuals. Study findings and constraints: Sharing across a few donors was seen in 4.5% to 6.5% of naive CD4 clonotypes.

Measured with immunoSEQ multiplex PCR; TCRdb has only the in-frame clones, and not every one. The sample holds some 2,100,000 clones, 90% to 96% seen once. V was pared by 5 bases and J by 4 bases, with 18 bases between. There are 16 residues in the CDR3. In germline, CDR1 is SGHAT, CDR2 FQNNGV. The chain recombines TRBV11-2 with TRBJ2-1; possibly TRBD2 for D (5 bases). The receptor's source is a young man in good health. Sequencing was carried out using naive CD4+ T cells sorted from blood. As for subset: CD45RA+ positively selected. CDR3 bases: TGTGCCAGCAGCCCCCGGGGTCCATTATTTTACAATGAGCAGTTCTTC. It encodes CASSPRGPLFYNEQFF.